The 27 T cell receptor beta chains below were found in one sample sequenced in a study of blood T cell repertoires in COVID-19. Data came from immunoSEQ multiplex PCR; TCRdb stores just in-frame clones and leaves some out. Of tens of thousands of clones in the sample, more than 60% were seen once. Source material: peripheral blood. The receptors derive from a human donor in a cohort sampled during active COVID-19.

The rearrangement joins TRBV11-2 to TRBJ1-1, with D possibly being TRBD1 (5 bases). The CDR3 is 13 amino acids. With 8 bases removed from V and 4 bases from J, the gap between germline ends came to 14 bases. CDR1 is SGHAT, CDR2 FQNNGV, per germline. Here the CDR3 reads CASGPGGSTEAFF. Here the CDR3 DNA reads TGTGCCAGCGGCCCGGGGGGGAGCACTGAAGCTTTCTTT.

This clone was counted at least ten times. The rearrangement uses TRBV5-1 and TRBJ1-3; D unresolved. From germline, CDR1 is SGHRS and CDR2 YFSETQ. The V end lost 0 bases, the J end lost 0 bases, and 7 bases lay between the germline ends. CDR3 length: 15 amino acids. In nucleotides, the CDR3 is TGCGCCAGCAGCTTGGCGGGGAACTCTGGAAACACCATATATTTT. Protein sequence: CASSLAGNSGNTIYF.

V and J are TRBV28 and TRBJ2-5; 9 nucleotides line up with TRBD1. V was clipped by 3 bases and J by 3 bases; unmatched bases: 5. This CDR3 has 15 residues. The germline V gene has CDR1 MDHEN and CDR2 SYDVKM. The CDR3 is CASSLPGQGKETQYF. DNA of the CDR3: TGTGCCAGCAGTTTGCCGGGACAGGGTAAAGAGACCCAGTACTTC.

The chain combines TRBV7-9 with TRBJ2-3; possibly TRBD2 for D (7 bases). Deletions cut 5 bases from V and 3 bases from J, with 12 bases between. The germline V gene encodes CDR1 SEHNR and CDR2 FQNEAQ (reference sequence). This CDR3 spans 14 amino acids. The CDR3 loop reads CASSPRGGTDTQYF. The DNA of the CDR3 is TGTGCCAGCAGCCCAAGGGGGGGGACAGATACGCAGTATTTT.

This chain links TRBV11-3 with TRBJ2-3; 7 bases are shared with TRBD2. J lost 2 bases, V lost 5 bases, and 10 bases had no gene match. From germline, CDR1 is SGHNT and CDR2 YENEEA. CDR3 length equals 16 residues. This CDR3 is CASSPGRRTTTDTQYF. DNA of the CDR3: TGTGCCAGCAGCCCCGGGAGGCGCACGACCACAGATACGCAGTATTTT.

The CDR3 bases are TGCAGCGTTGAGGAGGGTGCGTACTATGGCTACACCTTC. As protein: CSVEEGAYYGYTF. This chain connects TRBV29-1 to TRBJ1-2; D unclear. Trimming stripped 3 bases from V and 3 bases from J, with 11 bases between. From germline, CDR1 is SQVTM and CDR2 ANQGSEA. The CDR3 length is 13 residues.

In this sample, this clone turned up once. The chain carries TRBV21-1 and TRBJ2-1; TRBD2 is the table's D call, not checked against the DNA. TRBV21-1 is noted as a pseudogene. This CDR3 is 18 amino acids long. CDR3 protein: CASSRKRGRDYPYNEQFF. The CDR3 coding sequence is TGTGCCAGCAGCCGAAAGAGAGGGAGAGACTACCCCTACAATGAGCAGTTCTTC.

This rearrangement joins TRBV28 to TRBJ2-7, with no clear D. Germline CDR1 is MDHEN and CDR2 is SYDVKM. This CDR3 has 13 residues. The V and J ends lost 2 bases and 2 bases respectively, with 7 bases between them. CDR3 nucleotides: TGTGCCAGCAGTTTACCCGGAGCCTACGAGCAGTACTTC. This codes for CASSLPGAYEQYF.

This chain joins TRBV19 and TRBJ2-3; TRBD2 matches 8 bases. Germline values: CDR1 LNHDA, CDR2 SQIVND (reference sequence). The CDR3 extends over 14 amino acids. J lost 5 bases, V lost 7 bases, and 8 bases had no gene match. The CDR3 coding sequence is TGTGCCAGTACCCCGGGACTAGTTCGAGATACGCAGTATTTT. It translates to CASTPGLVRDTQYF.

This chain connects TRBV19 to TRBJ2-2; a possible D gene is TRBD1 (5 bases). CDR3 length: 16 amino acids. Trimming cost V 2 bases and J 0 bases, with 10 bases left between them. Germline CDR1 LNHDA, CDR2 SQIVND (reference sequence). The CDR3 here is CASSIFQGTNTGELFF. The CDR3 nucleotides are TGTGCCAGTAGTATATTTCAGGGAACGAACACCGGGGAGCTGTTTTTT.

This chain links TRBV5-1 with TRBJ1-1; a possible D gene is TRBD1 (6 bases). V lost 3 bases, J lost 5 bases, and 8 bases lay in between. Germline CDR1 and CDR2: SGHRS and YFSETQ. The CDR3 runs 12 residues. The chain's CDR3 is CASSSGQTEAFF. CDR3 DNA sequence: TGCGCCAGCAGCTCCGGACAGACTGAAGCTTTCTTT.

The count of this clone is one. The J gene is TRBJ2-1, the V gene TRBV5-1, with D possibly TRBD2 on 6 matching bases. CDR3 length equals 15 residues. Looked up from germline, CDR1 is SGHRS and CDR2 is YFSETQ. With 9 bases removed from V and 4 bases from J, the gap between germline ends came to 20 bases. CDR3 DNA: TGCGCCACCACCGCCGGAGGGAGCCCTTACAATGAGCAGTTCTTC. It yields the protein CATTAGGSPYNEQFF. The full variable domain, completed using reference TRBV5-1 and TRBJ2-1, is KAGVTQTPRYLIKTRGQQVTLSCSPISGHRSVSWYQQTPGQGLQFLFEYFSETQRNKGNFPGRFSGRQFSNSRSEMNVSTLELGDSALYLCATTAGGSPYNEQFFGPGTRLTVL.

The chain recombines TRBV9 with TRBJ1-3, with 8 bases lining up with TRBD1. With 3 bases clipped from V and 5 bases from J, the junction kept 7 bases outside the gene matches. CDR1 and CDR2 from the germline V gene are SGDLS and YYNGEE. CDR3 length: 15 residues. The chain's CDR3 is CASSATGVQRNTIYF. Here the CDR3 DNA reads TGTGCCAGCAGCGCGACAGGGGTTCAGAGAAACACCATATATTTT. The full variable domain, with the rest looked up from reference TRBV9 and TRBJ1-3, is DSGVTQTPKHLITATGQRVTLRCSPRSGDLSVYWYQQSLDQGLQFLIQYYNGEERAKGNILERFSAQQFPDLHSELNLSSLELGDSALYFCASSATGVQRNTIYFGEGSWLTVV.

The CDR3 DNA follows: TGTGCCATCGGGACTGGGACAGGGGGATCCGGGGAGCTGTTTTTT. This encodes CAIGTGTGGSGELFF. The chain employs TRBV10-3 and TRBJ2-2, with 11 bases identical to TRBD1. From germline, CDR1 is ENHRY and CDR2 SYGVKD. V shed 8 bases and J 6 bases; nucleotides not matched to a gene: 8. The CDR3 has 15 amino acids.

Only one count was recorded for this clone. The rearrangement joins TRBV6-5 to TRBJ2-3; D not certain. V was cut by 8 bases and J by 5 bases, with 14 bases left in between. Germline CDR1 MNHEY, CDR2 SVGAGI. There are 13 residues in the CDR3. CDR3 in amino acids: CASCRSLRDTQYF. CDR3 sequence (DNA): TGTGCCAGCTGTCGGTCTCTACGAGATACGCAGTATTTT.

This chain joins TRBV18 and TRBJ2-1; D is perhaps TRBD1 (7 bases). Germline V gives CDR1 KGHSH, CDR2 LQKENI. The V end was cut by 5 bases, the J end by 9 bases, with 17 bases between. The CDR3 is 14 residues long. The CDR3, as DNA: TGTGCCAGCTCAGCGGGACAGTCATCTGGTGAGCAGTTCTTC. Amino acids: CASSAGQSSGEQFF.

The rearrangement joins TRBV6-1 to TRBJ1-2; possibly TRBD1 for D (6 bases). Trimming stripped 3 bases from V and 2 bases from J, with 10 bases between. Germline CDR1 and CDR2: MNHNS and SASEGT. The CDR3 is 14 amino acids. CDR3 in amino acids: CASSDLGTNYGYTF. CDR3 nucleotides: TGTGCCAGCAGTGACCTCGGGACAAACTATGGCTACACCTTC.

The chain joins TRBV7-2 to TRBJ2-7, with 9 bases fitting TRBD1. The V gene's germline CDR1 is SGHTA and CDR2 FQGNSA. V shed 5 bases, J shed 3 bases, and the junction held 5 bases outside the gene matches. The CDR3 is 14 amino acids. The DNA for the CDR3 is TGTGCCAGCAGCGTCGGGACAGGGCTCTACGAGCAGTACTTC. Its protein product is CASSVGTGLYEQYF.

Worth noting for this clone: Other DNA sequences of this sample code for an identical CDR3. The chain joins TRBV5-4 to TRBJ2-7; 7 bases are a match to TRBD1. Per the germline V gene, CDR1 is SGHNT and CDR2 is YYREEE (reference sequence). The CDR3 length is 14 residues. After removal of 4 bases from V and 2 bases from J, the junction contained 6 bases not matched to a gene. CDR3 DNA: TGTGCCAGCAGCCCGGGTCAGGGGGCCTACGAGCAGTACTTC. Its translation: CASSPGQGAYEQYF. The variable domain in full, with the rest retrieved from reference TRBV5-4 and TRBJ2-7, is ETGVTQSPTHLIKTRGQQVTLRCSSQSGHNTVSWYQQALGQGPQFIFQYYREEENGRGNFPPRFSGLQFPNYSSELNVNALELDDSALYLCASSPGQGAYEQYFGPGTRLTVT.

The chain carries TRBV7-9 and TRBJ1-4; D not certain. The CDR3 is 16 residues long. V lost 6 bases, J lost 0 bases, and 14 bases lay in between. CDR1 SEHNR and CDR2 FQNEAQ come from the germline V gene (reference sequence). Written as DNA, the CDR3 is TGTGCCAGCAGTTCCTCGGACGGGGCAACTAATGAAAAACTGTTTTTT. Protein product: CASSSSDGATNEKLFF. Full variable domain (rest looked up from reference TRBV7-9 and TRBJ1-4): DTGVSQNPRHKITKRGQNVTFRCDPISEHNRLYWYRQTLGQGPEFLTYFQNEAQLEKSRLLSDRFSAERPKGSFSTLEIQRTEQGDSAMYLCASSSSDGATNEKLFFGSGTQLSVL.

The chain carries TRBV6-2 or TRBV6-3 and TRBJ1-5; D uncertain. This CDR3 contains 15 residues. Germline CDR1 MNHEY, CDR2 SVGEGT. The V and J ends lost 3 bases and 0 bases respectively, with 9 bases between them. This CDR3 reads CASSYGDLSNQPQHF. The CDR3 DNA follows: TGTGCCAGCAGTTATGGAGATCTTAGCAATCAGCCCCAGCATTTT.

The rearrangement links TRBV3-1 (or the pseudogene TRBV3-2) to TRBJ2-3; the D gene is possibly TRBD1 (5 bases). Germline V lookup: CDR1 LGHDT, CDR2 YNNKEL (reference sequence). CDR3 length equals 12 residues. Trimming shortened V by 5 bases and J by 5 bases, and 8 bases separated the two germline ends. CDR3 sequence: CASSSQGDTQYF. The CDR3 nucleotides read TGTGCCAGCAGCTCTCAGGGAGATACGCAGTATTTT.

V and J are TRBV5-8 and TRBJ2-3, with 10 bases lining up with TRBD2. The CDR3 has 16 residues. V dropped 4 bases and J dropped 5; count of bases not matched to a gene: 10. Germline CDR1 is SGHTS and CDR2 is YDEGEE. This CDR3 reads CASSPIAGGSGDTQYF. Here the CDR3 DNA reads TGTGCCAGCAGCCCAATAGCGGGAGGTTCGGGAGATACGCAGTATTTT.

The chain joins TRBV4-3 to TRBJ2-1, with 11 nucleotides matching TRBD2. Germline V gene data show CDR1 as LGHNA and CDR2 as YSLEER. CDR3 length: 15 residues. J gave up 5 bases and V 4 bases, and 4 bases lay outside the gene matches. CDR3 region: CASSRGTSGHNEQFF. The CDR3, as DNA: TGCGCCAGCAGCCGCGGGACTAGCGGTCACAATGAGCAGTTCTTC.

The sample holds a few counts of this clone. The CDR3 DNA sequence: TGCGCCAGCAGTGAGAGCGGCGGGGGGGCTAGGGAGCAGTTCTTC. This sequence encodes CASSESGGGAREQFF. The V gene is TRBV10-1, the J gene TRBJ2-1; TRBD2 aligns across 9 bases. V was clipped by 2 bases and J by 10 bases; unmatched bases: 9. This CDR3 region has 15 residues. Germline V lookup: CDR1 WNHNN, CDR2 SYGVQD (reference sequence).

This chain uses TRBV3-1 (or the pseudogene TRBV3-2) with TRBJ1-2, with D possibly matching TRBD1 (6 bases). CDR1 is LGHDT and CDR2 is YNNKEL in the germline V gene (reference sequence). V lost 0 bases to trimming and J lost 2 bases, with 10 bases between them. This CDR3 comprises 15 residues. CDR3 amino acids: CASSQEPGENYGYTF. The CDR3, as DNA: TGTGCCAGCAGCCAAGAACCAGGGGAGAACTATGGCTACACCTTC.

This clone was recorded only once. Written as DNA, the CDR3 is TGTGCCAGCAGCAGAGGGGGCTGGGGGTCACCCCTCCACTTT. Translated: CASSRGGWGSPLHF. The rearrangement joins TRBV28 to TRBJ1-6; 7 bases map to TRBD1. CDR3 length: 14 amino acids. J was trimmed by 10 bases and V by 6 bases; bases with no gene match: 9. Germline-derived CDR1 and CDR2 are MDHEN and SYDVKM.